This is a list of T cell receptor beta chains from one sample in a study of response to subunit inactivated influenza vaccine. In TCRdb, the RT-PCR reads were re-called with MiXCR into one record per CDR3 protein. The table shows more than 450,000 distinct CDR3 sequences, with approximately 12% occurring only once. Sequences were derived from PBMCs from blood, sampled on the day of vaccination. The receptors stem from a man aged 50 to 59 who received an inactivated influenza vaccine. The CDR3 runs from the conserved cysteine through the conserved F or W. A D gene is named only where the DNA matches it firmly. Expanded clones get a size class; other rows say once, few or many, or leave the size out.

TGTGCCAGCAACCGGGACAGCTTCTCTGGGGCCAACGTCCTGACTTTC | CASNRDSFSGANVLTF | few | TRBV12-3/TRBV12-4 | TRBD1 | TRBJ2-6
TGTGCCAGCAAGAAAGGTCCCGGCAGCCCCTACGAGCAGTACTTC | CASKKGPGSPYEQYF | . | TRBV6-1 | . | TRBJ2-7
TGCGCCAGCAGCTTCCAGGGTGAAAACATTCAGTACTTC | CASSFQGENIQYF | many | TRBV5-1 | . | TRBJ2-4
TGTGCCAGCAGCTTAGCGCGGCACAGACAAAGCAATCAGCCCCAGCATTTT | CASSLARHRQSNQPQHF | few | TRBV7-2 | . | TRBJ1-5
TGTGCCAGCAGGGAAGGACTAGCGGGAGGGCATCCGACGAACAATGAGCAGTTCTTC | CASREGLAGGHPTNNEQFF | few | TRBV28 | TRBD2 | TRBJ2-1
TGTGCCAGCAGTCCCACGATTAGCGGGAGCTACGAGCAGTACTTC | CASSPTISGSYEQYF | few | TRBV27 | TRBD2 | TRBJ2-7
TGCGCCAGCAGCCAAGGCAGGACAGCGGGCGCTTTCTTT | CASSQGRTAGAFF | . | TRBV4-3 | . | TRBJ1-1
TGTGCCAGCAGTTTTCGGGGAACAAGTGAAGCTTTCTTT | CASSFRGTSEAFF | few | TRBV27 | . | TRBJ1-1
TGTGCCAGCAGCCTGGCGACTAGCGGTTCCTACAATGAGCAGTTCTTC | CASSLATSGSYNEQFF | few | TRBV7-2 | TRBD2 | TRBJ2-1
TGTGCCAGCAGCTCCAACCCAGCAGGGGTTTATCAGCCCCAGCATTTT | CASSSNPAGVYQPQHF | few | TRBV7-2 | . | TRBJ1-5
TGTGCCAGTCGGGACTTCTGGGGAAACACCATATATTTT | CASRDFWGNTIYF | few | TRBV28 | . | TRBJ1-3
TGCGCCAGCAGTGAGACAGGCCGGGGCGCGAACACTGAAGCTTTCTTT | CASSETGRGANTEAFF | . | TRBV10-2 | . | TRBJ1-1
TGTGCCAGCAGTGAAGACAGGAACACTGAAGCTTTCTTT | CASSEDRNTEAFF | few | TRBV6-1 | . | TRBJ1-1
TGTGCCAGCAGTTCGAAGTTGAACACTGAAGCTTTCTTT | CASSSKLNTEAFF | few | TRBV3-1 | . | TRBJ1-1
TGTGCCAGCAGTAGACAGTCACTCCCGCAAGAGACCCAGTACTTC | CASSRQSLPQETQYF | few | TRBV2 | . | TRBJ2-5
TGTGCCACCCGATCAGGGATTATCCCCGAAGCTTTCTTT | CATRSGIIPEAFF | . | TRBV6-2/TRBV6-3 | . | TRBJ1-1
TGCGCCAGCAGCCAAGATCTGGGGGGGGGCAAGTACCTGAATGAGCAGTTCTTC | CASSQDLGGGKYLNEQFF | many | TRBV4-3 | . | TRBJ2-1
TGTGCCACCACGTCGTCAGTGGGGAATTCACCCCTCCACTTT | CATTSSVGNSPLHF | . | TRBV7-2 | . | TRBJ1-6
TGTGCCAGCAGTGAGACAGGATGGACTGAAGCTTTCTTT | CASSETGWTEAFF | . | TRBV28 | . | TRBJ1-1
TGCAGTGCTAGCCAGGGGTTTGGGGCCGCCTTAACCTCCTACAATGAGCAGTTCTTC | CSASQGFGAALTSYNEQFF | many | TRBV20-1 | . | TRBJ2-1
TGTGCCAGCACCAACGGGCGGGACGCCTACAATGAGCAGTTCTTC | CASTNGRDAYNEQFF | few | TRBV6-1 | . | TRBJ2-1
TGTGCCAGCAGCCCGTGGGGCTACCAGTACGAGCAGTACTTC | CASSPWGYQYEQYF | . | TRBV7-2 | . | TRBJ2-7
TGCGCCAGCAGCTTGGGGACTAGCAGGGCCAATGAGCAGTTCTTC | CASSLGTSRANEQFF | . | TRBV5-1 | TRBD2 | TRBJ2-1
TGTGCCAGCAGCCAAGAAAGGGGGGTAGGTGAGCAGTTCTTC | CASSQERGVGEQFF | . | TRBV14 | . | TRBJ2-1
TGTGCCAGCAGCCAAGAGGGGATGAGTTTTGCCGGGGAGCTGTTTTTT | CASSQEGMSFAGELFF | . | TRBV14 | . | TRBJ2-2
TGCACTGCTCGCGCCGGGACTAGCGGGGGAGCCAAAAACATTCAGTACTTC | CTARAGTSGGAKNIQYF | . | TRBV20-1 | TRBD2 | TRBJ2-4
TGTGCCAGCAGTGAATTAGGGAGCGGGGAGCTGTTTTTT | CASSELGSGELFF | . | TRBV2 | . | TRBJ2-2
TGTGCCAGCAGCTCAGGGGGGATTAGCGGCTCCTACGAGCAGTACTTC | CASSSGGISGSYEQYF | few | TRBV3-1 | . | TRBJ2-7
TGCAGTGCTACCGGGACCTATGACAATGAGCAGTTCTTC | CSATGTYDNEQFF | few | TRBV20-1 | . | TRBJ2-1
TGCAGCGGGGAGCGGGGGGGACCAGATACGCAGTATTTT | CSGERGGPDTQYF | few | TRBV29-1 | TRBD2 | TRBJ2-3
TGTGCCAGCAGCTCGCCAGCGGGAGGGCCCGGAAATACGCAGTATTTT | CASSSPAGGPGNTQYF | . | TRBV11-2 | TRBD2 | TRBJ2-3
TGCGCCAGCAGCTTGAACGTTTACGAGCAGTACTTC | CASSLNVYEQYF | . | TRBV5-1 | . | TRBJ2-7
TGTGCCAGCAGCCAGAGGACAGCCCAGAACACTGAAGCTTTCTTT | CASSQRTAQNTEAFF | . | TRBV4-2 | . | TRBJ1-1
TGTGCCAGCAGTCAACAGGGGCCCCTAAGCTCCTACGAGCAGTACTTC | CASSQQGPLSSYEQYF | many | TRBV12-3/TRBV12-4 | TRBD1 | TRBJ2-7
TGCAGTGCTGGATCCACAGAGTTCAAAAACATTCAGTACTTC | CSAGSTEFKNIQYF | few | TRBV20-1 | . | TRBJ2-4
TGTGCCAGCAGTGGCGAAGGGAGAGGTGTCTACACCTTC | CASSGEGRGVYTF | . | TRBV2 | . | TRBJ1-2
TGTGCCAGTAGTATAGAGGCGACTAGCGGGAGAGGTTGGGAGACCCAGTACTTC | CASSIEATSGRGWETQYF | few | TRBV19 | TRBD2 | TRBJ2-5
TGTGCCAGTAGTATACGAGCCGTCGGGGAGCTGTTTTTT | CASSIRAVGELFF | . | TRBV19 | . | TRBJ2-2
TGTGCCAGCAGCTTAGTCCCCCCCGGGACAGGGGTCTATGGCTACACCTTC | CASSLVPPGTGVYGYTF | few | TRBV7-6 | TRBD1 | TRBJ1-2
TGTGCCAGCAGCCAAGACGGGGGAGGGGACCAGCCCCAGCATTTT | CASSQDGGGDQPQHF | few | TRBV4-2 | . | TRBJ1-5
TGTGCCAGCAGCCCGGACAGGGGAAAGCAGTTCTTC | CASSPDRGKQFF | many | TRBV7-2 | TRBD1 | TRBJ2-1
TGTGCCAGTAGTATGGGGGGGAACACTGAAGCTTTCTTT | CASSMGGNTEAFF | . | TRBV19 | . | TRBJ1-1
TGCAGCGTTAGGGGCAGCACAGATACGCAGTATTTT | CSVRGSTDTQYF | few | TRBV29-1 | . | TRBJ2-3